One and the same sample provided the 26 T cell receptor beta chains below, sequenced in a study of cytomegalovirus exposure and HLA in healthy donors. PCR primers comprised 60 Vbeta and 13 Jbeta primers. Assay used: immunoSEQ multiplex PCR; TCRdb lists only in-frame clones, some missing. The table shows about 150,000 clones, with around 9.6% occurring only once. The specimen was PBMCs. The source is a male donor in good health and CMV-seronegative.

This sequence joins TRBV6-5 and TRBJ1-1; the D gene is possibly TRBD1 (6 bases). Between the trimmed V and J ends, which lost 0 bases and 0 bases, there was a span of 8 bases. CDR1 and CDR2 (germline): MNHEY, SVGAGI. This CDR3 is built from 15 residues. Here the CDR3 reads CASSYSDRLNTEAFF. As DNA, the CDR3 is TGTGCCAGCAGTTACTCGGACAGATTGAACACTGAAGCTTTCTTT.

This chain joins TRBV7-8 and TRBJ1-5; the D gene is possibly TRBD1 (6 bases). The CDR3 is 15 residues long. The germline CDR1 and CDR2 sequences are SGHVS and FQNEAQ. V was clipped by 1 base and J by 7 bases, with 14 bases between them. The CDR3 nucleotides read TGTGCCAGCAGCTTAGAAACAGGGTTGGGACAGCCCCAGCATTTT. This encodes CASSLETGLGQPQHF.

This clone was seen a handful of times. The chain couples TRBV7-8 to TRBJ2-1; TRBD1 matches 7 bases. There are 17 residues in the CDR3. The V and J ends lost 0 bases and 2 bases, in that order; junction bases with no gene match: 7. Germline-derived CDR1 and CDR2 are SGHVS and FQNEAQ. The CDR3 protein is CASSLANRGEPYNEQFF. CDR3 bases: TGTGCCAGCAGCTTAGCGAACAGGGGAGAACCCTACAATGAGCAGTTCTTC. The complete variable domain, with remaining parts taken from reference TRBV7-8 and TRBJ2-1, reads GAGVSQSPRYKVAKRGQDVALRCDPISGHVSLFWYQQALGQGPEFLTYFQNEAQLDKSGLPSDRFFAERPEGSVSTLKIQRTQQEDSAVYLCASSLANRGEPYNEQFFGPGTRLTVL.

The genes are TRBV30 and TRBJ1-1; perhaps TRBD1 as D (5 bases). CDR3 length: 13 amino acids. CDR1 and CDR2 (germline): GTSNPN, SVGIG (reference sequence). V dropped 0 bases and J dropped 6 bases, with 11 bases sitting between them. The CDR3 loop reads CAWSVREGAEAFF. Written as DNA, the CDR3 is TGTGCCTGGAGTGTACGAGAAGGGGCTGAAGCTTTCTTT.

The V gene is TRBV5-6, the J gene TRBJ2-3; 7 bases map to TRBD1. V was clipped by 1 base and J by 3 bases; unmatched bases: 2. The germline V gene has CDR1 SGHDT and CDR2 YYEEEE. This CDR3 is built from 14 residues. This chain's CDR3 is CASSLNRGTDTQYF. CDR3 DNA: TGTGCCAGCAGCTTGAACAGGGGAACAGATACGCAGTATTTT.

The chain links TRBV27 to TRBJ2-3, with 8 bases lining up with TRBD1. Germline V gene sequence: CDR1 MNHEY, CDR2 SMNVEV (reference sequence). With 4 bases clipped from V and 4 bases from J, the junction kept 10 bases outside the gene matches. This CDR3 has 16 amino acids. CDR3 residues: CASSSWTGPGPDTQYF. In DNA form, the CDR3 reads TGTGCCAGCAGTTCTTGGACAGGGCCCGGGCCAGATACGCAGTATTTT.

The chain employs TRBV6-5 and TRBJ1-2; the match to TRBD1 covers 7 bases. This CDR3 spans 14 amino acids. V gave up 2 bases and J gave up 2 bases; unmatched junction bases: 2. CDR1 is MNHEY and CDR2 is SVGAGI in the germline V gene. CDR3 loop: CASSYKGGNYGYTF. CDR3 coding DNA: TGTGCCAGCAGTTACAAAGGGGGCAACTATGGCTACACCTTC.

V usage is TRBV9 and J usage is TRBJ2-2, with TRBD2 as a possible D gene (6 bases). CDR1 and CDR2 from the germline V gene are SGDLS and YYNGEE. With 4 bases removed from V and 4 bases from J, the gap between germline ends came to 8 bases. The CDR3 extends over 13 amino acids. CDR3: CASSPGGTGELFF. The CDR3, as DNA: TGTGCCAGCAGCCCCGGGGGCACCGGGGAGCTGTTTTTT.

This clone was counted only a few times. The DNA of the CDR3 is TGCGCCAGCAGCCCTAGGTGGACTGAAGCTTTCTTT. Residues: CASSPRWTEAFF. The chain recombines TRBV5-1 with TRBJ1-1; unclear D gene. Trimming removed 4 bases from V and 5 bases from J, with 9 bases in between. CDR3 length equals 12 residues. From germline, CDR1 is SGHRS and CDR2 YFSETQ. Full variable domain (rest looked up from reference TRBV5-1 and TRBJ1-1): KAGVTQTPRYLIKTRGQQVTLSCSPISGHRSVSWYQQTPGQGLQFLFEYFSETQRNKGNFPGRFSGRQFSNSRSEMNVSTLELGDSALYLCASSPRWTEAFFGQGTRLTVV.

This clone came up a few times. This chain connects TRBV7-9 to TRBJ2-7, with a possible D match to TRBD1 (6 bases). V lost 7 bases and J 6 bases, leaving 22 bases between the germline ends. The CDR3 is 15 residues long. Germline assignment: CDR1 SEHNR and CDR2 FQNEAQ (reference sequence). CDR3 DNA sequence: TGTGCCAGCATCCCTCGGGCAGGGGTCCCCCGCGAGCAGTACTTC. Translation: CASIPRAGVPREQYF.

The chain recombines TRBV6-5 with TRBJ1-2; D is unresolved. CDR3 size: 14 residues. Germline V CDR1 and CDR2: MNHEY, SVGAGI. V lost 4 bases to trimming and J lost 1 base, with 10 bases between them. CDR3 bases: TGTGCCAGCAGTTTGCGGGGAAATAACTATGGCTACACCTTC. Its protein is CASSLRGNNYGYTF.

The chain combines TRBV28 with TRBJ1-5; no clear D gene. The CDR3 consists of 16 residues. With 5 bases removed from V and 2 bases from J, the gap between germline ends came to 16 bases. Germline V CDR1 and CDR2: MDHEN, SYDVKM. CDR3 nucleotides: TGTGCCAGCAGTCCAGGACTGGTCGTAGGCAATCAGCCCCAGCATTTT. Amino acid sequence: CASSPGLVVGNQPQHF.

The rearrangement uses TRBV7-2 and TRBJ2-1; TRBD2 matches at 8 bases. Germline CDR1 SGHTA, CDR2 FQGNSA. The V gene end was trimmed by 6 bases and the J gene end by 6 bases; junction bases not matched to a gene: 13. This CDR3 has 16 residues. The CDR3 nucleotides are TGTGCCAGCAGGCCCGCCCTACTAGCGGTAGGCAATGAGCAGTTCTTC. Protein: CASRPALLAVGNEQFF.

The table lists this clone with a few counts. The J gene is TRBJ2-7, the V gene TRBV27; 8 bases map to TRBD1. Per germline, CDR1 MNHEY and CDR2 SMNVEV (reference sequence). The ends lost 5 bases at V and 3 bases at J; junction bases unmatched: 3. This CDR3 spans 13 amino acids. CDR3 coding DNA: TGTGCCAGCAGTATGGGACAGGTCTACGAGCAGTACTTC. It is translated as CASSMGQVYEQYF.

The chain carries TRBV13 and TRBJ2-1; 9 bases map to TRBD1. V dropped 5 bases and J dropped 10; count of bases not matched to a gene: 6. The CDR3 covers 13 residues. Germline CDR1 reads PRHDT; CDR2 reads FYEKMQ (reference sequence). The CDR3 is CASSPGTGIEQFF. CDR3 DNA sequence: TGTGCCAGCAGCCCGGGGACAGGGATCGAGCAGTTCTTC.

The sample holds a few counts of this clone. This chain joins TRBV6-6 and TRBJ1-1; D is uncertain. Per germline, CDR1 MNHNY and CDR2 SVGAGI (reference sequence). This CDR3 is built from 12 residues. V lost 6 bases and J lost 3, with 8 bases in between. The DNA of the CDR3 is TGTGCCAGCAGGACATCGGACACTGAAGCTTTCTTT. This encodes CASRTSDTEAFF.

This clone was seen a handful of times. The chain has TRBV15 and TRBJ2-4; possibly TRBD1 for D (5 bases). The CDR3 has 17 amino acids. V dropped 4 bases and J dropped 0 bases, with 16 bases sitting between them. Germline values: CDR1 LNHNV, CDR2 YYDKDF (reference sequence). The DNA of the CDR3 is TGTGCCACCAGCAAGATTGCCAGACAGCTAGCCAAAAACATTCAGTACTTC. Translated, it gives CATSKIARQLAKNIQYF.

V and J are TRBV2 and TRBJ2-7; D may be TRBD1 (5 bases). The CDR3 runs to 15 residues. The germline V gene encodes CDR1 SNHLY and CDR2 FYNNEI. V was pared by 2 bases and J by 3 bases, with 14 bases between. The CDR3 sequence is CASSEQPSRVYEQYF. DNA for the CDR3: TGTGCCAGCAGTGAACAGCCGAGCAGGGTCTACGAGCAGTACTTC. The full variable domain, with the rest looked up from reference TRBV2 and TRBJ2-7, is EPEVTQTPSHQVTQMGQEVILRCVPISNHLYFYWYRQILGQKVEFLVSFYNNEISEKSEIFDDQFSVERPDGSNFTLKIRSTKLEDSAMYFCASSEQPSRVYEQYFGPGTRLTVT.

This clone has just a few counts. The V and J genes are TRBV28 and TRBJ1-1; tentatively, D is TRBD1 (5 bases). Germline lookup yields CDR1 MDHEN and CDR2 SYDVKM. The V and J ends lost 6 bases and 0 bases respectively, with 20 bases between them. The CDR3 totals 17 residues. This CDR3 is CASRRRVGGYMNTEAFF. CDR3 sequence (DNA): TGTGCCAGCAGGCGACGGGTCGGGGGTTATATGAACACTGAAGCTTTCTTT. Using reference TRBV28 and TRBJ1-1 for the parts outside the CDR3, the full variable domain is DVKVTQSSRYLVKRTGEKVFLECVQDMDHENMFWYRQDPGLGLRLIYFSYDVKMKEKGDIPEGYSVSREKKERFSLILESASTNQTSMYLCASRRRVGGYMNTEAFFGQGTRLTVV.

The CDR3 bases are TGTGCCAGCTCACCGCTAGCGATGGAGAGAGATGAGCAGTTCTTC. As protein: CASSPLAMERDEQFF. The V call is TRBV18, the J call TRBJ2-1, with a tentative D call TRBD2 (6 bases). The germline gives CDR1 KGHSH, CDR2 LQKENI. V was trimmed by 3 bases and J by 8 bases, leaving 17 bases between them. The CDR3 is 15 amino acids. The variable domain in full, completed from reference TRBV18 and TRBJ2-1, reads NAGVMQNPRHLVRRRGQEARLRCSPMKGHSHVYWYRQLPEEGLKFMVYLQKENIIDESGMPKERFSAEFPKEGPSILRIQQVVRGDSAAYFCASSPLAMERDEQFFGPGTRLTVL.

This clone has more than one count but fewer than ten. V and J are TRBV6-4 and TRBJ2-1; TRBD2 aligns across 10 bases. Germline V gene lookup returns CDR1 MRHNA and CDR2 SNTAGT. CDR3 size: 16 residues. The J segment lost 5 bases and the V segment lost 3 bases, leaving 7 bases of the junction unmatched. CDR3 sequence reads: CASSDAGTSGNNEQFF. DNA for the CDR3: TGTGCCAGCAGTGATGCAGGCACTAGCGGGAACAATGAGCAGTTCTTC.

This clone came up a few times. The rearrangement uses TRBV7-8 and TRBJ1-1, with 8 bases aligning to TRBD1. CDR3 length: 13 residues. V was pared by 1 base and J by 13 bases, with 8 bases of the junction left unmatched. Germline V CDR1 and CDR2: SGHVS, FQNEAQ. CDR3 DNA: TGTGCCAGCAGCTTAGGGAGGACAGGGTTTGATTTCTTT. It codes for CASSLGRTGFDFF.

V usage is TRBV14 and J usage is TRBJ2-5; D is perhaps TRBD1 (6 bases). CDR1 is SGHDN and CDR2 is FVKESK in the germline V gene. Trimming took off 4 bases at V and 5 bases at J, with 14 bases between the two ends. The CDR3 extends over 14 amino acids. Written as DNA, the CDR3 is TGTGCCAGCAGCCTCTTGGGGGCTCGGGAGACCCAGTACTTC. This encodes CASSLLGARETQYF.

This clone has only a few counts. This chain joins TRBV29-1 and TRBJ1-2; the D gene is possibly TRBD1 (6 bases). V was shortened by 1 base and J by 2 bases, with 14 bases between the two germline ends. This CDR3 is 15 amino acids long. Germline CDR1 SQVTM, CDR2 ANQGSEA. The DNA of the CDR3 is TGCAGCGTTGAAGGTACAGGGCTACTCAACTATGGCTACACCTTC. As protein: CSVEGTGLLNYGYTF.

J is TRBJ2-5 and V is TRBV27, with 7 bases lining up with TRBD2. The V gene end was trimmed by 2 bases and the J gene end by 5 bases; junction bases not matched to a gene: 11. The CDR3 has 16 residues. CDR1 and CDR2 (germline): MNHEY, SMNVEV (reference sequence). DNA of the CDR3: TGTGCCAGCAGTTTAGCGGCGGCGAGGCGGGGGGAGACCCAGTACTTC. Translated: CASSLAAARRGETQYF.

The chain uses TRBV7-3 and TRBJ2-5, with 8 bases identical to TRBD2. The V gene's germline CDR1 is SGHTA and CDR2 FQGTGA. The ends lost 2 bases at V and 2 bases at J; junction bases unmatched: 7. The length of the CDR3 is 16 residues. The CDR3 DNA is TGTGCCAGCAGCTTAGGTCCAGCGGGGGCTCAAGAGACCCAGTACTTC. Residues: CASSLGPAGAQETQYF. The full variable domain, completed using reference TRBV7-3 and TRBJ2-5, is GAGVSQTPSNKVTEKGKYVELRCDPISGHTALYWYRQSLGQGPEFLIYFQGTGAADDSGLPNDRFFAVRPEGSVSTLKIQRTERGDSAVYLCASSLGPAGAQETQYFGPGTRLLVL.